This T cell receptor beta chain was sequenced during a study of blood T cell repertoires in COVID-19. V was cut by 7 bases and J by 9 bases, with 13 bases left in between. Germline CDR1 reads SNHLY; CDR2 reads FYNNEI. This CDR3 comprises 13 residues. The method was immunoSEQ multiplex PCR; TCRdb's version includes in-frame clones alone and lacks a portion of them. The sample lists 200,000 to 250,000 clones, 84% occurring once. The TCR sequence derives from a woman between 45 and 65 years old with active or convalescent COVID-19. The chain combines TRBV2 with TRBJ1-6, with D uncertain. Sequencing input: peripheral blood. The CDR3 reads CASTRSLPSPLHF. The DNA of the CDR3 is TGTGCCAGCACTCGATCACTTCCTTCACCCCTCCACTTT.